A single T cell receptor beta chain is shown here with its context. The data stem from a study of blood T cell repertoires in COVID-19. Whole-study context: PBMCs, B-cell-depleted T cells, or T cells were the source of the cDNA or gDNA that made up the material.

Produced via immunoSEQ multiplex PCR; TCRdb's table is partial and in-frame only. The sample has approximately 500,000 clones, 70% to 90% seen once. CDR3 length equals 18 residues. The material sequenced was peripheral blood. The receptor was isolated from a woman in her 50s with COVID-19, enrolled during active disease. V gene TRBV21-1 combines with J gene TRBJ1-1; TRBD1, the table's D call, was not compared with the DNA. TRBV21-1 is a pseudogene. CDR3 coding DNA: TGTGCCAGCAGCAAAGAGGCCCCCAAGTGGGCTATGAACACTGAAGCTTTCTTT. It yields the protein CASSKEAPKWAMNTEAFF.